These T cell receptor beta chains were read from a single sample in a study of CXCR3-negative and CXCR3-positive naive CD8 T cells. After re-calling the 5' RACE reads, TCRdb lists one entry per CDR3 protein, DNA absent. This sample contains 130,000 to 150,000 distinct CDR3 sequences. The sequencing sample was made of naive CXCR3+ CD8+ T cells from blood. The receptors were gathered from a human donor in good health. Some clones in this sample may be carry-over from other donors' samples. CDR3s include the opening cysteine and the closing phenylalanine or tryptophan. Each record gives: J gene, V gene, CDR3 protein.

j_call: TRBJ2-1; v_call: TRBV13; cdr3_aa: CASSYLAGGPDNEQFF
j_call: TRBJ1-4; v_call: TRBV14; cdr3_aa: CASSQALDRQNEKLFF
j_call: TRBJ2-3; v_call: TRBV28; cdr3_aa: CASSFGMGASDTQYF
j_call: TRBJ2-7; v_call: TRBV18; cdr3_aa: CASSPTDRATTYEQYF
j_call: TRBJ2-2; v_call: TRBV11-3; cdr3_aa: CAPFEYGQANTGELFF
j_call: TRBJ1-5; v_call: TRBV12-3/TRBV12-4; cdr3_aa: CASSPRTGTGQPQHF
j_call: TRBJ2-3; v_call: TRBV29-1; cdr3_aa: CSVGGQGFTDTQYF
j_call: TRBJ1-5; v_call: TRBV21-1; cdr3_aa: CAPGQGRRQPQHF
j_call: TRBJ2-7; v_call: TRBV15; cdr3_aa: CATSRTGLDRYEQYF
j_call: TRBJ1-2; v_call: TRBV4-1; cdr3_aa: CASSQDSDPNYGYTF
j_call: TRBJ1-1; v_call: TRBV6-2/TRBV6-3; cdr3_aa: CASVGRGETFF
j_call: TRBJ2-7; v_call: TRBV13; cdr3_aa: CASSLGYRDEQYF
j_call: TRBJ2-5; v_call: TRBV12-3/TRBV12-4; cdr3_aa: CASSLEGTGETQYF
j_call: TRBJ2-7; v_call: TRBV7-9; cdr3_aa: CASSPHAGGDVYEQYF
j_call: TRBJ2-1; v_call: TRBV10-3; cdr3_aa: CAISDTRGTGSSYNEQFF
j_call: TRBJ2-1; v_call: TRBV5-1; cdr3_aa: CASSSDSISYNEQFF
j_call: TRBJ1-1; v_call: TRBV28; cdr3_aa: CASGHQGTPEAFF
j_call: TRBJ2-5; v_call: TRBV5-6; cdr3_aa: CASSLSEGLETQYF
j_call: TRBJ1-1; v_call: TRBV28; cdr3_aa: CASTTLRGLTEAVF
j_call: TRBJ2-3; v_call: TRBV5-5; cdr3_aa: CASSLPLAASGADTQYF
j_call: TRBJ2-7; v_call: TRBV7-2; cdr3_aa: CASSAGRGVPYEQYF
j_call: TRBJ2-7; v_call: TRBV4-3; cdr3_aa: CASSQGREQYF
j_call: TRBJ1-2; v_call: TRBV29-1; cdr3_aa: CSVVGANYGYTF
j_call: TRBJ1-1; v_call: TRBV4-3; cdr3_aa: CASSQDRSTEAFF
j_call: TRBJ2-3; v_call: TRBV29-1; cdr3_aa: CSVEVGATDTQYF
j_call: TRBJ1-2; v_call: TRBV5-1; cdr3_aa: CASSADYGYTF
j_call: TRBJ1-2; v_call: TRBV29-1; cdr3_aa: CSVEGVKSGGNYGYTF
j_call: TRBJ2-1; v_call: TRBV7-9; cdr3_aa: CASSLLTGGNEQFF
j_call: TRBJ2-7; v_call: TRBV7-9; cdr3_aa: CASSSTGTSIYEQYF
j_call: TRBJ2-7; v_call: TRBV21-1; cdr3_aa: CAGYPGQEYGEQYF
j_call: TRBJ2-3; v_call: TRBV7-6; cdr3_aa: CASSPETGQAATVTQYF
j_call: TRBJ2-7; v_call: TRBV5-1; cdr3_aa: CASSLLGDSYEQYF
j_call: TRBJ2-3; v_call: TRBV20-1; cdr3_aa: CSAATKGQYTDTQYF
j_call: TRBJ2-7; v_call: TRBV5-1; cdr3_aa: CASSWTDRAPSYEQYF
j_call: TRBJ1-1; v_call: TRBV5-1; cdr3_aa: CASSLRTVNTEAFF
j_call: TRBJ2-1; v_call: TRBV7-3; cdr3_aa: CASSSGQGWGNEQFF
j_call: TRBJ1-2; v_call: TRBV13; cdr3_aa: CASSPRTGNYGYTF
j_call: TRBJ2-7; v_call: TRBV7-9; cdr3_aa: CASNLAGVGEQYF
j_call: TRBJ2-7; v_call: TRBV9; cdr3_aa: CASSPTGTREQYF
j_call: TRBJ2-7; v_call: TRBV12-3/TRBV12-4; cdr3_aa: CASSLTTGTIDYEQYF
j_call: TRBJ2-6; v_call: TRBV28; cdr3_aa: CASSFTRSGANVLTF
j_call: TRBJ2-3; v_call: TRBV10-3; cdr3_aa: CAISEATSGRADTQYF
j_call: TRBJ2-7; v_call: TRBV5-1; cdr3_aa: CASSPGPRGGADEQYF
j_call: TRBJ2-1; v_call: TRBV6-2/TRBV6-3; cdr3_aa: CASVGPGVLSSSSEFF
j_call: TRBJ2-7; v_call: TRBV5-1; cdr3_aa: CASSLAGQGMHEQYF
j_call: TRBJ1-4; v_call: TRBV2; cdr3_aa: CASSDGPNEKLFF
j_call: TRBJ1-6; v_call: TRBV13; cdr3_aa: CASSLYGPQGMGSPLHF
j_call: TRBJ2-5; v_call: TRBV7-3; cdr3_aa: CASSLTGRDGTQYF
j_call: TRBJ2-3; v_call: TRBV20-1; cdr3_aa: CSARSTSGRTDTQYF
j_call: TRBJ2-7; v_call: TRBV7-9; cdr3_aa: CASTGTASPDPYEQYF
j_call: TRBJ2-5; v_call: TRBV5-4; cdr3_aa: CASSLGAGGETQYF
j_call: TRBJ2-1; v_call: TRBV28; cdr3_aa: CASSLNSGWAFF
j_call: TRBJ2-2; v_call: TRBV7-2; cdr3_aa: CASSFGTSGGRGELFF
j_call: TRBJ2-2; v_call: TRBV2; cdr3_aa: CASSEVVRVSTGELFF
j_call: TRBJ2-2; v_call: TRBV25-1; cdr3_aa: CAGGSGKPGELFF